The 27 T cell receptor beta chains listed next were all sequenced from one sample in a study of shared clonotypes between healthy human individuals. The data were produced by immunoSEQ multiplex PCR, yet TCRdb's version contains in-frame clones alone and is incomplete. The sample contains more than 850,000 clones, around three quarters of which appear only once. Sequences were obtained from memory CD4+ T cells from PBMCs. Subset: CD45RA-negative fraction. These receptor sequences come from a man between 18 and 35 years old in good health. Some clones in this sample may be carry-over from other donors' samples.

This sequence joins TRBV19 and TRBJ2-5; 7 bases agree with TRBD1. The CDR3 totals 15 residues. Germline V CDR1 and CDR2: LNHDA, SQIVND (reference sequence). V lost 4 bases to trimming and J lost 5 bases; unmatched junction nucleotides: 10. The CDR3 loop is CASSSRATGLETQYF. The CDR3 DNA reads TGTGCCAGTAGTAGCCGGGCGACAGGGTTGGAGACCCAGTACTTC.

In this sample, this clone turned up once. The chain is built from TRBV5-1 and TRBJ2-4; D call uncertain. Germline V CDR1 and CDR2: SGHRS, YFSETQ. This CDR3 region has 18 residues. Trimming shortened V by 0 bases and J by 1 base, and 17 bases separated the two germline ends. The chain's CDR3 is CASSLGLFSARAKNIQYF. In DNA form, the CDR3 reads TGCGCCAGCAGCTTGGGACTTTTTTCCGCTAGGGCCAAAAACATTCAGTACTTC.

The gene calls are TRBV6-1 and TRBJ2-7; D unresolved. The CDR3 runs 13 residues. The germline V gene has CDR1 MNHNS and CDR2 SASEGT. Trimming stripped 5 bases from V and 2 bases from J, with 10 bases between. The CDR3 nucleotides are TGTGCCAGCAGTCCCGCCCGTCCCTACGAGCAGTACTTC. Translation: CASSPARPYEQYF.

In DNA form, the CDR3 reads TGTGCCAGCAGCGTTAGGGGGGATCTCTACAATGAGCAGTTCTTC. Translation gives CASSVRGDLYNEQFF. The chain couples TRBV9 to TRBJ2-1; either TRBD1 or TRBD2 may fit D (6 bases each). With 2 bases removed from V and 3 bases from J, the gap between germline ends came to 12 bases. CDR1 is SGDLS and CDR2 is YYNGEE in the germline V gene. The CDR3 is 15 residues long.

The CDR3 sequence: CASSLNSLTEQFF. The CDR3 DNA sequence: TGTGCCAGCAGTTTAAACAGCCTTACGGAGCAGTTCTTC. The rearrangement joins TRBV27 to TRBJ2-1; D remains unclear. Germline V gene data show CDR1 as MNHEY and CDR2 as SMNVEV (reference sequence). Trimming took off 2 bases at V and 10 bases at J, with 12 bases between the two ends. This CDR3 comprises 13 residues.

V gene TRBV6-5 combines with J gene TRBJ1-2; D is undetermined. Germline CDR1 MNHEY, CDR2 SVGAGI. CDR3 length equals 13 residues. The V gene lost 3 bases and the J gene lost 6 bases, with 11 bases spanning the gap. The CDR3 sequence: CASSYRQSDGYTF. The CDR3 region has the DNA TGTGCCAGCAGTTATCGTCAGTCTGATGGCTACACCTTC.

The J gene is TRBJ2-7, the V gene TRBV11-2, with TRBD2 identical over 9 bases. The CDR3 loop spans 15 amino acids. V lost 5 bases and J lost 1; bases outside the gene matches: 6. Germline values: CDR1 SGHAT, CDR2 FQNNGV. CDR3 region: CASSPSSGRSYEQYF. DNA of the CDR3: TGTGCCAGCAGCCCGAGTAGCGGGAGATCCTACGAGCAGTACTTC.

The CDR3 DNA is TGTGCCAGCTCAGAGATGGGACTAGCGAACTCCTACGAGCAGTACTTC. Translating gives CASSEMGLANSYEQYF. The chain links TRBV18 to TRBJ2-7; 10 positions agree with TRBD2. Trimming removed 5 bases from V and 0 bases from J; junction bases left unmatched: 7. Per the germline V gene, CDR1 is KGHSH and CDR2 is LQKENI. The CDR3 covers 16 residues.

V gene TRBV2 combines with J gene TRBJ2-1; D might be TRBD1 or TRBD2, each matching 5 bases. With 4 bases removed from V and 9 bases from J, the gap between germline ends came to 10 bases. This CDR3 has 12 amino acids. Looked up from germline, CDR1 is SNHLY and CDR2 is FYNNEI. CDR3 region: CASSAGRGEQFF. Written as DNA, the CDR3 is TGTGCCAGCAGTGCGGGAAGGGGTGAGCAGTTCTTC. Complete variable domain (other parts from reference TRBV2 and TRBJ2-1): EPEVTQTPSHQVTQMGQEVILRCVPISNHLYFYWYRQILGQKVEFLVSFYNNEISEKSEIFDDQFSVERPDGSNFTLKIRSTKLEDSAMYFCASSAGRGEQFFGPGTRLTVL.

The V gene is TRBV11-2, the J gene TRBJ2-1; no firm D call. V was pared by 5 bases and J by 6 bases, with 14 bases between. The CDR3 has 14 amino acids. Germline CDR1 and CDR2: SGHAT and FQNNGV. In DNA form, the CDR3 reads TGTGCCAGCAGCCCACGACTCAATACCAATGAGCAGTTCTTC. Amino acid sequence: CASSPRLNTNEQFF. The whole variable domain, filled in from reference TRBV11-2 and TRBJ2-1, reads EAGVAQSPRYKIIEKRQSVAFWCNPISGHATLYWYQQILGQGPKLLIQFQNNGVVDDSQLPKDRFSAERLKGVDSTLKIQPAKLEDSAVYLCASSPRLNTNEQFFGPGTRLTVL.

The chain has TRBV2 and TRBJ2-2, with TRBD1 identical over 12 bases. The CDR3 has 16 amino acids. CDR1 is SNHLY, CDR2 FYNNEI, per germline. V was pared by 5 bases and J by 6 bases, with 7 bases of the junction left unmatched. The DNA of the CDR3 is TGTGCCAGCAGTTGGGACAGGGGGCTCGGGGCCGGGGAGCTGTTTTTT. As protein: CASSWDRGLGAGELFF. Looking up the rest from reference TRBV2 and TRBJ2-2 gives the full variable domain: EPEVTQTPSHQVTQMGQEVILRCVPISNHLYFYWYRQILGQKVEFLVSFYNNEISEKSEIFDDQFSVERPDGSNFTLKIRSTKLEDSAMYFCASSWDRGLGAGELFFGEGSRLTVL.

The chain recombines TRBV5-6 with TRBJ1-1, with 8 bases that match TRBD1. V lost 2 bases to trimming and J lost 1 base; unmatched junction nucleotides: 7. Germline V lookup: CDR1 SGHDT, CDR2 YYEEEE. The CDR3 contains 16 residues. The CDR3 protein is CASSFRTGSRNTEAFF. The CDR3 DNA reads as TGTGCCAGCAGCTTTAGGACAGGGAGTCGGAACACTGAAGCTTTCTTT.

The rearrangement joins TRBV19 to TRBJ1-5; 10 bases line up with TRBD1. Germline CDR1 reads LNHDA; CDR2 reads SQIVND (reference sequence). Losses at the gene ends were 7 bases for V and 3 bases for J; bases not matched to a gene: 15. This CDR3 contains 18 residues. DNA for the CDR3: TGTGCCAGTACAATAGGGACAGGGGCCATCCCCATCAATCAGCCCCAGCATTTT. Its protein product is CASTIGTGAIPINQPQHF.

Points on this clone: This specimen includes other DNA sequences encoding the same CDR3. The chain recombines TRBV29-1 with TRBJ2-3; TRBD2 matches at 14 bases. Per germline, CDR1 SQVTM and CDR2 ANQGSEA. Germline trimming cut 4 bases from V and 5 bases from J; bases unmatched to any gene: 5. The CDR3 extends over 15 amino acids. The CDR3 loop reads CSVAGLAGGVDTQYF. Here the CDR3 DNA reads TGCAGCGTTGCCGGACTAGCGGGAGGCGTAGATACGCAGTATTTT.

The chain combines TRBV2 with TRBJ2-2, with TRBD2 matching 8 bases. Germline V gives CDR1 SNHLY, CDR2 FYNNEI. J lost 7 bases, V lost 3 bases, and 4 bases had no gene match. CDR3 length: 14 residues. The CDR3 DNA reads as TGTGCCAGCAGTGAGGGGACTAGGATCGGGGAGCTGTTTTTT. This codes for CASSEGTRIGELFF.

The rearrangement links TRBV19 to TRBJ2-7; TRBD2 might be the D (6 bases). Trimming took off 5 bases at V and 1 base at J, with 12 bases between the two ends. From germline, CDR1 is LNHDA and CDR2 SQIVND (reference sequence). The CDR3 runs to 14 residues. The CDR3 loop is CASSSLGGSYEQYF. The CDR3 nucleotides are TGTGCCAGTAGTTCCCTGGGAGGTTCCTACGAGCAGTACTTC.

V usage is TRBV5-1 and J usage is TRBJ2-2; 7 bases are shared with TRBD2. The V segment lost 4 bases and the J segment 4 bases; nucleotides outside the gene matches: 10. The CDR3 runs to 16 residues. Germline lookup yields CDR1 SGHRS and CDR2 YFSETQ. This CDR3 reads CASSPGAAGFTGELFF. In DNA form, the CDR3 reads TGCGCCAGCAGCCCGGGCGCAGCGGGGTTCACCGGGGAGCTGTTTTTT.

This sequence joins TRBV6-1 and TRBJ1-3; no definite D call. The germline V gene encodes CDR1 MNHNS and CDR2 SASEGT. The germline V and J ends were trimmed by 5 bases and 1 base, with 9 bases remaining between them. The CDR3 has 14 amino acids. The CDR3 here is CASSLLISGNTIYF. CDR3 coding DNA: TGTGCCAGCAGTCTTTTGATTTCTGGAAACACCATATATTTT.

The gene calls are TRBV9 and TRBJ2-1, with D maybe TRBD2 (6 bases). V was pared by 0 bases and J by 0 bases, with 7 bases between. Per the germline V gene, CDR1 is SGDLS and CDR2 is YYNGEE. CDR3 length equals 15 residues. CDR3 amino acids: CASSVGSGSYNEQFF. The CDR3 DNA is TGTGCCAGCAGCGTAGGTAGCGGCTCCTACAATGAGCAGTTCTTC. The whole variable domain, filled in from reference TRBV9 and TRBJ2-1, reads DSGVTQTPKHLITATGQRVTLRCSPRSGDLSVYWYQQSLDQGLQFLIQYYNGEERAKGNILERFSAQQFPDLHSELNLSSLELGDSALYFCASSVGSGSYNEQFFGPGTRLTVL.

This chain links TRBV7-8 with TRBJ1-1, with TRBD1 identical over 8 bases. The germline gives CDR1 SGHVS, CDR2 FQNEAQ. The CDR3 runs 15 residues. V lost 5 bases, J lost 4 bases, and 9 bases stayed unmatched. The CDR3 nucleotides read TGTGCCAGCAGCACCCGACAGGGGATTGGCACTGAAGCTTTCTTT. Protein: CASSTRQGIGTEAFF.

CDR3 loop: CARSFRDRVEADTQYF. The CDR3 region has the DNA TGTGCCAGAAGCTTCCGGGACAGGGTGGAGGCAGATACGCAGTATTTT. V is TRBV5-3 and J is TRBJ2-3, with 9 bases identical to TRBD1. TRBV5-3 is an ORF for which the function is uncertain. Trimming cost V 2 bases and J 4 bases; bases outside gene matches: 8. The CDR3 length is 16 residues.

This clone appeared a few times. The chain employs TRBV5-1 and TRBJ1-1; D remains unclear. The length of the CDR3 is 14 residues. Deletions cut 5 bases from V and 2 bases from J, with 13 bases between. Germline CDR1 SGHRS, CDR2 YFSETQ. CDR3 DNA sequence: TGCGCCAGCAGGGGTGGAGGCGACAACACTGAAGCTTTCTTT. Its protein product is CASRGGGDNTEAFF. The full variable domain, with the rest looked up from reference TRBV5-1 and TRBJ1-1, is KAGVTQTPRYLIKTRGQQVTLSCSPISGHRSVSWYQQTPGQGLQFLFEYFSETQRNKGNFPGRFSGRQFSNSRSEMNVSTLELGDSALYLCASRGGGDNTEAFFGQGTRLTVV.

This clone appeared a few times. J is TRBJ2-2 and V is TRBV5-1, with 10 bases identical to TRBD2. Germline CDR1 reads SGHRS; CDR2 reads YFSETQ. CDR3 length equals 17 residues. The junction had 10 bases not matched to a gene; V was cut back by 4 bases and J by 4 bases. CDR3: CASSIPLAGGGTGELFF. The CDR3 coding sequence is TGCGCCAGCAGCATACCGTTAGCGGGAGGAGGCACCGGGGAGCTGTTTTTT.

The genes are TRBV5-1 and TRBJ2-1; TRBD2 aligns across 9 bases. This CDR3 is 14 amino acids long. The trim removed 3 bases at V and 9 bases at J, leaving 7 bases unmatched. The germline gives CDR1 SGHRS, CDR2 YFSETQ. The CDR3 sequence: CASSSIAGDGEQFF. Here the CDR3 DNA reads TGCGCCAGCAGCTCAATAGCGGGAGATGGTGAGCAGTTCTTC.

V and J are TRBV6-1 and TRBJ1-1; the D gene is possibly TRBD1 (6 bases). V dropped 2 bases and J dropped 5 bases, with 12 bases sitting between them. The CDR3 runs 14 residues. Germline CDR1 MNHNS, CDR2 SASEGT. The CDR3 region has the DNA TGTGCCAGCAGTGAATGGGGGCGGGTTACTGAAGCTTTCTTT. Residues: CASSEWGRVTEAFF.

The chain carries TRBV19 and TRBJ1-5; the D gene is possibly TRBD1 (5 bases). V gave up 4 bases and J gave up 7 bases, with 20 bases separating them. Looked up from germline, CDR1 is LNHDA and CDR2 is SQIVND (reference sequence). This CDR3 is 16 amino acids long. The CDR3 nucleotides are TGTGCCAGTAGTACCCGACTTGGGGCCGTGAGGCAGCCCCAGCATTTT. It yields the protein CASSTRLGAVRQPQHF.

The chain uses TRBV5-1 and TRBJ2-7; 11 bases agree with TRBD2. Trimming at V came to 4 bases and at J to 5 bases, leaving 5 bases not matched to a gene. Germline assignment: CDR1 SGHRS and CDR2 YFSETQ. This CDR3 has 14 residues. The CDR3 protein is CASSKTSGNHEQYF. CDR3 nucleotides: TGCGCCAGCAGCAAGACTAGCGGGAACCACGAGCAGTACTTC.